There are a few counts of the clone carrying this T cell receptor beta chain. The antigen remains undetermined. Germline V gives CDR1 SQVTM, CDR2 ANQGSEA. The CDR3 runs 13 residues. Trimming took 4 bases from V and 1 from J; bases not matched to a gene: 2. The study recruited healthy Caucasian donors from Russia who were aged roughly 6 to 100. Each donor gave roughly 10 milliliters of peripheral blood. The entry originates in a study of blood T cells in healthy people across ages. The second PCR ran about 6 to 12 cycles with a sample-barcoded 5' primer and J-beta primers. TCRdb analysed the 5' RACE reads with MiXCR anew, one entry per CDR3 protein. This sample carries around 970,000 distinct CDR3 sequences, roughly 51% of them seen once, and the ten largest clones take about 22%. Findings and limits, study-wide: Estimated diversity that came from one million T cells was considered an underestimate.

The chain employs TRBV29-1 and TRBJ1-1, with 8 positions matching TRBD1. The sample was blood. The clonotype originates from a woman aged 60-75 years in good health. The CDR3 spells CSVVQGGNTEAFF. In DNA form, the CDR3 reads TGCAGCGTTGTACAGGGGGGGAACACTGAAGCTTTCTTT.